One sample yielded the 2 T cell receptor beta chains listed below, sequenced in a study of regulatory T cells in long-lasting Graves disease. To make TCR beta libraries, researchers used iRepertoire HTBI primers and Arm-PCR of CDR3 regions. TCRdb recomputed calls from the multiplex PCR reads with MiXCR, one row per CDR3 protein. The sample records around 360,000 distinct CDR3 sequences, under 20% being singletons. Indicated time point: newly diagnosed GD, antithyroid drugs for less than 3 months. From PBMCs, RNA was extracted and then used to make the TCR library. This sample also appeared in a second study, on T cells in Graves' hyperthyroidism and ophthalmopathy.

The source material was peripheral blood mononuclear cells (PBMCs), sampled at new diagnosis, from a patient treated with antithyroid drugs. These receptors were obtained from a woman in her late teens or twenties with Graves disease.

In this sample, this clonotype turned up many times. The chain uses TRBV12-3 or TRBV12-4 and TRBJ2-1, with TRBD1 matching over 7 bases. The CDR3 consists of 15 residues. Trimming cost V 6 bases and J 1 base; bases outside gene matches: 6. The DNA of the CDR3 is TGTGCCAGCAGAAGTAACAGGGGATCCTACAATGAGCAGTTCTTC. Translated, it gives CASRSNRGSYNEQFF.

This clonotype was found many times. This CDR3 is CASSTRGRMDTQYF. The CDR3 DNA is TGTGCCAGCAGTACTCGCGGTCGCATGGATACGCAGTATTTT. The gene calls are TRBV2 and TRBJ2-3; D is undetermined. Germline V gives CDR1 SNHLY, CDR2 FYNNEI. The CDR3 contains 14 residues. Trimming cost V 5 bases and J 6 bases, with 15 bases left between them.